The present entry profiles one T cell receptor (beta chain) with its context. Its target is not known. This entry comes from a study of OX40 agonist ivuxolimab in advanced cancers. Looking at the study overall: Partial responses were seen in three patients, one with hepatocellular carcinoma and two with cutaneous melanoma. General study points: CD4+ and CD8+ blood T cells expanded clonally by week 6 at 0.1 to 3.0 mg/kg. Expanded clones were, on average, more numerous in CD8+ T cells than in CD4+. Antigen specificity of clonally expanded peripheral T cells was not established.

Data came from immunoSEQ multiplex PCR; TCRdb stores just in-frame clones and leaves some out. The sample holds approximately 61,000 clones, 70% to 90% seen once. CDR1 is MNHEY and CDR2 is SMNVEV in the germline V gene (reference sequence). This CDR3 has 17 amino acids. Trimming took 5 bases from V and 5 from J; bases not matched to a gene: 13. Sequencing used CD4+ or CD8+ T cells sorted from blood, obtained in a trial of the OX40 agonist ivuxolimab. This chain joins TRBV27 and TRBJ2-3; TRBD2 agrees at 10 bases. This clonotype originated in an adult with an advanced solid tumor such as melanoma, head and neck, liver or kidney cancer. DNA for the CDR3: TGTGCCAGCAGTCCCCTCTGGACTAGCGGAATTCAAGATACGCAGTATTTT. It yields the protein CASSPLWTSGIQDTQYF.